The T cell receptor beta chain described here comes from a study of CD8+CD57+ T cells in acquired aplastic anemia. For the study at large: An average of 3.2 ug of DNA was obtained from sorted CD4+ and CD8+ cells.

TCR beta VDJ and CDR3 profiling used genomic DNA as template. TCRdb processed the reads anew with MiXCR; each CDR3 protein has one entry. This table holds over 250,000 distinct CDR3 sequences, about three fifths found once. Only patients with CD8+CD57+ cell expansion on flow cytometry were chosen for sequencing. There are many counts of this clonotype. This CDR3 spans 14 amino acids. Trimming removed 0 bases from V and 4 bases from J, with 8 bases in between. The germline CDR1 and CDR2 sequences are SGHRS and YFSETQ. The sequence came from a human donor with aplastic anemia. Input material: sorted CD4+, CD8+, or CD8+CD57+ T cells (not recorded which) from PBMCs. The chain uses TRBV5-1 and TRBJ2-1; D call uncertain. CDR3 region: CASSLGQSYNEQFF. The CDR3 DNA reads TGCGCCAGCAGCTTGGGGCAGTCATACAATGAGCAGTTCTTC.